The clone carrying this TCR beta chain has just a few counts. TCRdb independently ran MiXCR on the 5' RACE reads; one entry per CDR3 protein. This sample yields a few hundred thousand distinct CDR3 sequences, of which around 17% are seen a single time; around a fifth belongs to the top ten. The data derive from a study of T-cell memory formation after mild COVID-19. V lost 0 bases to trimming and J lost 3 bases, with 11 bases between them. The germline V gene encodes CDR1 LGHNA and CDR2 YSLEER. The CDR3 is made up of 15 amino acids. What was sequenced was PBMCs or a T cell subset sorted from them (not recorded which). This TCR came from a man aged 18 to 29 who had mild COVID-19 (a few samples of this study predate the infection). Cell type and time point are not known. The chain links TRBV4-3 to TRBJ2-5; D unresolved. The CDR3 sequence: CASSQEVVPKETQYF. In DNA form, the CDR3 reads TGCGCCAGCAGCCAAGAGGTGGTTCCGAAAGAGACCCAGTACTTC.